This TCR beta chain was observed in a study of cytomegalovirus exposure and HLA in healthy donors. On the study more broadly: Genotyping showed less than 85% of 398 donors falling in the Caucasian-associated ancestry cluster. Study conclusions and caveats: Roughly even sequencing depth across donors was the assumption behind the presence/absence analyses. Using the classifier, cytomegalovirus status was reportedly diagnosed with high specificity and sensitivity. Sequencing likely generated an artifact that appeared as a cluster of highly shared sequence variants.

The PCR used 60 Vbeta and 13 Jbeta primers. Generated by immunoSEQ multiplex PCR, the TCRdb table keeps only in-frame clones and is missing some. The sample includes roughly 120,000 clones, 82% of them seen just once. Comment on this clone: What it binds is not known.

The CDR3 covers 14 residues. The germline gives CDR1 MNHEY, CDR2 SMNVEV (reference sequence). With 8 bases clipped from V and 7 bases from J, the junction kept 6 bases outside the gene matches. The TCR sequence derives from a man between 25 and 39 years old in good health and CMV-seropositive. Sequencing was performed on PBMCs. J is TRBJ2-1 and V is TRBV27, with 12 bases fitting TRBD1. Written as DNA, the CDR3 is TGTGCCAGCGGGGGACAGGGGGCTTCGAATGAGCAGTTCTTC. Translating it yields CASGGQGASNEQFF.